This is a list of T cell receptor beta chains from one sample in a study of T cell responses to AZD1222 COVID-19 vaccine. Repertoires were generated with immunoSEQ multiplex PCR, while TCRdb's copy carries only in-frame clones and drops some. This table has 90,000 to 120,000 clones, 70% to 90% appearing once. The material sequenced was peripheral blood, taken 28 days after the second AZD1222 dose. These receptors were obtained from an adult who received the AZD1222 COVID-19 vaccine. Each CDR3 is given with its conserved first and last residue. The D gene is left open where the match is weak. Expanded clones get a size class; other rows say once, few or many, or leave the size out.

V gene	J gene	CDR3 length	clone size	D gene	CDR3 protein	CDR3 DNA
TRBV20-1	TRBJ1-5	14	-	-	CSASRGSSNQPQHF	TGCAGTGCTAGTAGGGGTTCTAGCAATCAGCCCCAGCATTTT
TRBV24-1	TRBJ2-4	11	-	-	CATSGDNIQYF	TGTGCCACCAGTGGAGACAACATTCAGTACTTC
TRBV19	TRBJ2-7	13	-	-	CASSMEFSYEQYF	TGTGCCAGTAGTATGGAGTTTTCCTACGAGCAGTACTTC
TRBV28	TRBJ2-7	14	-	TRBD1	CASSWGQGFDEQYF	TGTGCCAGCAGTTGGGGACAGGGTTTCGACGAGCAGTACTTC
TRBV29-1	TRBJ2-3	12	-	-	CSAMDWGDTQYF	TGCAGCGCAATGGACTGGGGGGATACGCAGTATTTT
TRBV5-1	TRBJ1-5	15	-	TRBD1	CASSPGTGGRQPQHF	TGCGCCAGCAGCCCGGGGACAGGGGGCCGCCAGCCCCAGCATTTT
TRBV11-2	TRBJ1-4	15	-	-	CASSFGGARGEKLFF	TGTGCCAGCAGCTTTGGGGGGGCGCGTGGGGAAAAACTGTTTTTT
TRBV6-2/TRBV6-3	TRBJ2-5	16	-	-	CASSYPPGGGRETQYF	TGTGCCAGCAGTTACCCCCCTGGAGGGGGGCGGGAGACCCAGTACTTC
TRBV7-6	TRBJ2-1	16	-	-	CASSLRGAGDYNEQFF	TGTGCCAGCAGCTTACGCGGGGCAGGGGACTACAATGAGCAGTTCTTC
TRBV28	TRBJ2-1	17	-	-	CASSFPLQPGGSHEQFF	TGTGCCAGCAGTTTCCCGCTCCAGCCAGGGGGGTCCCATGAGCAGTTCTTC
TRBV6-2/TRBV6-3	TRBJ2-7	15	few	-	CASSYRAGRDYEQYF	TGTGCCAGCAGTTACAGGGCCGGCAGGGACTACGAGCAGTACTTC
TRBV4-1	TRBJ1-1	16	-	TRBD1	CASSQDAQGVGTEAFF	TGCGCCAGCAGCCAAGACGCCCAGGGGGTGGGAACTGAAGCTTTCTTT
TRBV10-1	TRBJ2-7	14	-	-	CASSEGPGPYEQYF	TGCGCCAGCAGTGAAGGCCCTGGCCCCTACGAGCAGTACTTC
TRBV28	TRBJ1-6	14	-	-	CATSGGANNSPLHF	TGTGCCACCTCCGGGGGGGCGAATAATTCACCCCTCCACTTT
TRBV27	TRBJ2-7	13	-	TRBD1	CASRLTGGYEQYF	TGTGCCAGCAGGCTGACAGGGGGCTACGAGCAGTACTTC
TRBV7-2	TRBJ1-5	14	-	-	CASSLDSPGQPQHF	TGTGCCAGCAGCTTGGACAGCCCAGGCCAGCCCCAGCATTTT
TRBV6-5	TRBJ2-7	14	-	-	CASLSGHLDYEQYF	TGTGCCAGCCTATCGGGACACTTGGATTACGAGCAGTACTTC
TRBV12-3/TRBV12-4	TRBJ2-7	12	once	-	CASSFADIEQYF	TGTGCCAGCAGTTTCGCCGATATCGAGCAGTACTTC
TRBV27	TRBJ1-1	14	once	TRBD1	CASGTAYNQKRAFF	TGTGCCAGCGGGACAGCTTACAACCAAAAAAGAGCTTTCTTT
TRBV24-1	TRBJ2-7	14	-	-	CATSDPRSSYEQYF	TGTGCCACCAGTGATCCCAGAAGCTCCTACGAGCAGTACTTC
TRBV19	TRBJ1-2	16	-	TRBD1	CASSIESGTANYGYTF	TGTGCCAGTAGTATAGAATCCGGGACAGCTAACTATGGCTACACCTTC
TRBV29-1	TRBJ1-1	12	-	TRBD1	CSGRDSPTEAFF	TGCAGCGGCCGGGACAGTCCCACTGAAGCTTTCTTT
TRBV30	TRBJ1-6	15	medium-sized	-	CAWNGGRDYNSPLHF	TGTGCCTGGAATGGGGGCAGGGACTATAATTCACCCCTCCACTTT
TRBV27	TRBJ1-4	16	-	-	CASSLYRDDINEKLFF	TGTGCCAGCAGTTTATACAGGGACGATATTAATGAAAAACTGTTTTTT